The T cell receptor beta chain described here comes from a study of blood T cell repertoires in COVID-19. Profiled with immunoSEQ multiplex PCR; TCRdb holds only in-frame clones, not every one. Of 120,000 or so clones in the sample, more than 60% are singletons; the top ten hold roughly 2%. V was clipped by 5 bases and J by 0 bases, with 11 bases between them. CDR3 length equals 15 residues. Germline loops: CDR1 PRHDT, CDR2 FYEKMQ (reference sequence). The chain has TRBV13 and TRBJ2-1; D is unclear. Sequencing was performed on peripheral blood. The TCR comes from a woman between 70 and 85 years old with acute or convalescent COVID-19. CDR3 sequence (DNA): TGTGCCAGCAGCGTCCGACTGAGCTCCTACAATGAGCAGTTCTTC. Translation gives CASSVRLSSYNEQFF. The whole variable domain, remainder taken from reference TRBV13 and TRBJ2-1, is AAGVIQSPRHLIKEKRETATLKCYPIPRHDTVYWYQQGPGQDPQFLISFYEKMQSDKGSIPDRFSAQQFSDYHSELNMSSLELGDSALYFCASSVRLSSYNEQFFGPGTRLTVL.